This T cell receptor beta chain was sequenced in a study of memory CD4+ T cells and cytomegalovirus serostatus. Looking at the study overall: Healthy Belgian adult donors included about nine CMV-positive and 24 CMV-negative people.

V lost 4 bases, J lost 4 bases, and 22 bases lay in between. CDR3 length equals 17 residues. Germline assignment: CDR1 GTSNPN and CDR2 SVGIG (reference sequence). Concerning this clone: As yet, its antigen is unknown.

The sort gate was single viable CD3+CD4+CD8-CD45RO+ cells for memory CD4+ T cells. This table comes from immunoSEQ multiplex PCR, and its TCRdb copy is limited to in-frame clones, with some not included. The data show about 58,000 clones, 82% seen once. Study-wide points: Repertoires predicted CMV serostatus with median bootstrapped AUC of approximately 0.95. About 40% of the roughly 150 known CMV-associated TCRbeta sequences appeared in CD4+ memory.

The chain joins TRBV30 to TRBJ1-4; possible D gene TRBD1, 6 bases. Sequences were obtained from memory CD4+ T cells from blood. This TCR was recovered from an adult in good health and CMV-seronegative. Some clones in this sample may be carry-over from other donors' samples. The CDR3 coding sequence is TGTGCCTGGAAATCGGATACTCTGGGGGGCCGTAATGAAAAACTGTTTTTT. Translating it yields CAWKSDTLGGRNEKLFF.